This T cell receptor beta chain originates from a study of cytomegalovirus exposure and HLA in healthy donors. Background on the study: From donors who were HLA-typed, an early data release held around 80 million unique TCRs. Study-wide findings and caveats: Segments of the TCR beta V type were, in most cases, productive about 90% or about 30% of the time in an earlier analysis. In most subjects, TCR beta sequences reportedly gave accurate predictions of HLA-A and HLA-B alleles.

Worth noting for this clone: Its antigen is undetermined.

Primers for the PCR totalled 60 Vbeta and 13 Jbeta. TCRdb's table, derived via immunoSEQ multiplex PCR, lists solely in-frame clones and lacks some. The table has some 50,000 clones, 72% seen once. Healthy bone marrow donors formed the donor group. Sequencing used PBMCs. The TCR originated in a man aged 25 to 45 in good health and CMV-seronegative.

In nucleotides, the CDR3 is TGCGCCAGCAGCATAGCCCGGCGGACAGGGGGTTCCGATACGCAGTATTTT. It yields the protein CASSIARRTGGSDTQYF. V gene TRBV10-1 combines with J gene TRBJ2-3, with 10 bases lining up with TRBD1. Losses at the gene ends were 6 bases for V and 6 bases for J; bases not matched to a gene: 15. In germline, CDR1 is WNHNN, CDR2 SYGVQD (reference sequence). This CDR3 contains 17 residues.